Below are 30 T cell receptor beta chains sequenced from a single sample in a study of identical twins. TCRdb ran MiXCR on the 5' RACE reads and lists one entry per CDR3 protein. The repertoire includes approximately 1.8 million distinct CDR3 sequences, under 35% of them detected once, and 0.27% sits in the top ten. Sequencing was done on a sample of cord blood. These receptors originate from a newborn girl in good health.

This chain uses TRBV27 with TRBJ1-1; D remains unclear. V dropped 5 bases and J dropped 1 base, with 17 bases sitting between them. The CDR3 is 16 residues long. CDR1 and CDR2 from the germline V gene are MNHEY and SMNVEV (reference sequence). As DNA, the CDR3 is TGTGCCAGCAGTCCGCCCCGAGGACGTCAGAACACTGAAGCTTTCTTT. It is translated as CASSPPRGRQNTEAFF.

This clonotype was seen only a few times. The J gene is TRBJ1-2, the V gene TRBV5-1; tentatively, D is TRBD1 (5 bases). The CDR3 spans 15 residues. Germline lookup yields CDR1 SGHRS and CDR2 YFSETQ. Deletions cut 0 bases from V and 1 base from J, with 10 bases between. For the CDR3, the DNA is TGCGCCAGCAGCTTGGCGCTGGGGCTTAACTATGGCTACACCTTC. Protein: CASSLALGLNYGYTF.

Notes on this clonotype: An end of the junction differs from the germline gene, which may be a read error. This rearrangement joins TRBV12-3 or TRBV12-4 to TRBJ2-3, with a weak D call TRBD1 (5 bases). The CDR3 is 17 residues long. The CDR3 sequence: CAGSGPDSLAPTDTQYF. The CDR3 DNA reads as TGTGCCGGCAGTGGTCCAGACAGTTTAGCTCCGACAGATACGCAGTATTTT.

The CDR3 sequence is CASSLGRDTTWHF. The DNA for the CDR3 is TGTGCCAGCAGCTTAGGGAGGGACACGACTTGGCATTTT. The chain couples TRBV7-9 to TRBJ1-5; TRBD1 is a possible D gene (6 bases). CDR1 and CDR2 from the germline V gene are SEHNR and FQNEAQ (reference sequence). The CDR3 runs to 13 residues. V lost 1 base, J lost 15 bases, and 16 bases lay in between.

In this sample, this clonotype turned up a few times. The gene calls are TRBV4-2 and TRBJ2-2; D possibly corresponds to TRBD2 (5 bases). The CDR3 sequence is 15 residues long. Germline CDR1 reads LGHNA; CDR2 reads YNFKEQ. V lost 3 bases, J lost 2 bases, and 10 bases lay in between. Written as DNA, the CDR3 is TGTGCCAGCAGCCACGGCCTAGCAAACACCGGGGAGCTGTTTTTT. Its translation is CASSHGLANTGELFF.

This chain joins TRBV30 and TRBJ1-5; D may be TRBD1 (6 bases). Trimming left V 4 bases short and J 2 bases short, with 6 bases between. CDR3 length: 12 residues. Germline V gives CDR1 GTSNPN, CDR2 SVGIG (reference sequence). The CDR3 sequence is CAWTGGNQPQHF. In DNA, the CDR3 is TGTGCCTGGACAGGGGGCAATCAGCCCCAGCATTTT.

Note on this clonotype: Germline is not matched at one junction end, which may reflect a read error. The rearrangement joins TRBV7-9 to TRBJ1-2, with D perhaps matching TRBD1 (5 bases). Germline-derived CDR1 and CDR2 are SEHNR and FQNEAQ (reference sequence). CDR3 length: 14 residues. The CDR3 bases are TGTGCCAGCAGCTTACGCGCACAGGCCTATGGCCACACCTTC. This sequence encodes CASSLRAQAYGHTF.

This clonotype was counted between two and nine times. CDR3 region: CASSSLQGAQETQYF. The DNA for the CDR3 is TGCGCCAGCAGCTCCCTACAGGGGGCACAAGAGACCCAGTACTTC. The V gene is TRBV5-1, the J gene TRBJ2-5; 9 positions agree with TRBD1. The CDR3 runs to 15 residues. The ends lost 3 bases at V and 2 bases at J; junction bases unmatched: 5. Looked up from germline, CDR1 is SGHRS and CDR2 is YFSETQ. Using reference TRBV5-1 and TRBJ2-5 for the parts outside the CDR3, the full variable domain is KAGVTQTPRYLIKTRGQQVTLSCSPISGHRSVSWYQQTPGQGLQFLFEYFSETQRNKGNFPGRFSGRQFSNSRSEMNVSTLELGDSALYLCASSSLQGAQETQYFGPGTRLLVL.

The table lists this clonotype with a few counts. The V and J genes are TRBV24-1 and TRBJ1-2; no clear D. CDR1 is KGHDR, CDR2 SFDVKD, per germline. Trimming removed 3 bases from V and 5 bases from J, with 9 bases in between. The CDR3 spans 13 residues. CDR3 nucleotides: TGTGCCACCAGTGATAGTCCCTTTTATGGCTACACCTTC. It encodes CATSDSPFYGYTF.

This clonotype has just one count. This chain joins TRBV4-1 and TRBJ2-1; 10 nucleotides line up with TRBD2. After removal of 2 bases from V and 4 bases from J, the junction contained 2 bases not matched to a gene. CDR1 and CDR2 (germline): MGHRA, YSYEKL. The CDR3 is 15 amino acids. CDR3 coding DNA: TGCGCCAGCAGCCAACTGGGACTAGCGTACAATGAGCAGTTCTTC. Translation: CASSQLGLAYNEQFF.

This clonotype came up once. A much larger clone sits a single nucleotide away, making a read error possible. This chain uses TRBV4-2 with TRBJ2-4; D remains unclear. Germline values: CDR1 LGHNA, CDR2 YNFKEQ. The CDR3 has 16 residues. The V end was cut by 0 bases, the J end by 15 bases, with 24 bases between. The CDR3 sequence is CASSQDGRTFGYERYF. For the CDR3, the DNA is TGTGCCAGCAGCCAAGATGGTAGGACGTTTGGGTACGAGCGGTACTTC.

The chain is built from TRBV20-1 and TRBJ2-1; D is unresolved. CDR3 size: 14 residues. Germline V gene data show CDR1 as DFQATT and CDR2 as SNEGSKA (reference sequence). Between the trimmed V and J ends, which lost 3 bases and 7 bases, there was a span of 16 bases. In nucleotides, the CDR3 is TGCAGTGCTAGGCGGTACCGAATCCGTAATGAGCAGTTCTTC. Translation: CSARRYRIRNEQFF.

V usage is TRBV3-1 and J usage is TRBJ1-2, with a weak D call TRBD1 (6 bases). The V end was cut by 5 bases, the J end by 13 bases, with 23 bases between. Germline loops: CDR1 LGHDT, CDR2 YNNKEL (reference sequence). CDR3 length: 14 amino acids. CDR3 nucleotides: TGTGCCAGCAGCAAAAATGGACAGCCCAAAGGCGGCACCTTC. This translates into CASSKNGQPKGGTF.

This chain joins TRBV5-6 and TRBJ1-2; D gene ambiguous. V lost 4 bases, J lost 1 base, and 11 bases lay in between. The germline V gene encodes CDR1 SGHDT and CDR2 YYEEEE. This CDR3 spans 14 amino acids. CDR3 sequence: CASSPEANNYGYTF. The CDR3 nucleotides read TGTGCCAGCAGCCCGGAGGCCAATAACTATGGCTACACCTTC.

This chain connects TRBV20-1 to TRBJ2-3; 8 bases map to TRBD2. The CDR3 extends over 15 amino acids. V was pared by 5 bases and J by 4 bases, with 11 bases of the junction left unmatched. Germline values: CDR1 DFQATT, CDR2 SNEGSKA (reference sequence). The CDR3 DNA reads TGCAGTGCTCCGGTTGGCGGGGGGCCGCCAGATACGCAGTATTTT. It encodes CSAPVGGGPPDTQYF.

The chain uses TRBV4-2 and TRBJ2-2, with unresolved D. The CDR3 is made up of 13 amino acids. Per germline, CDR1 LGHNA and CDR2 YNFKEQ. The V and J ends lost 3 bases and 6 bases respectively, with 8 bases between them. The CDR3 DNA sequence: TGTGCCAGCAGCCACGCCTTGTCCGGGGAGCTGTTTTTT. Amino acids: CASSHALSGELFF.

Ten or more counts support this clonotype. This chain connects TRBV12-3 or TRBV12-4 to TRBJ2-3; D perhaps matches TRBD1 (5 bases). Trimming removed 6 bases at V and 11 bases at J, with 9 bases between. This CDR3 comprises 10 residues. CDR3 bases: TGTGCCAGCAGCCAGGGTGGGCAGTATTTT. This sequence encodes CASSQGGQYF.

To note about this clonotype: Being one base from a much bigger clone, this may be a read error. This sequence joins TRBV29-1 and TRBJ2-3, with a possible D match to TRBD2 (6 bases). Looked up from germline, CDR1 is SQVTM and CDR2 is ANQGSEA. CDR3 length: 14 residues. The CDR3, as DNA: TGCAGCGCTGAATCTAGCGCCAACACAGATACGCAGTATTTT. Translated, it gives CSAESSANTDTQYF.

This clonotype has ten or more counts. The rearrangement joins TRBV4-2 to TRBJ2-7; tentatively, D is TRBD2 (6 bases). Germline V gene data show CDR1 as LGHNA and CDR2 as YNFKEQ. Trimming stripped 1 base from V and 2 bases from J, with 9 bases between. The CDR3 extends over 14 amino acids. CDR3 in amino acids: CASSQGDSTYEQYF. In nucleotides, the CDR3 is TGTGCCAGCAGCCAAGGGGACTCCACCTACGAGCAGTACTTC.

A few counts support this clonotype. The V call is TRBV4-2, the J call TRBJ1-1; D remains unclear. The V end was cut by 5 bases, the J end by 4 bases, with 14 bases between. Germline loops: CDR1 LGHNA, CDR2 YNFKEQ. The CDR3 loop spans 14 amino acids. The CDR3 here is CASSLAVGSTEAFF. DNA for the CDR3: TGTGCCAGCAGCTTAGCAGTAGGTTCCACTGAAGCTTTCTTT.

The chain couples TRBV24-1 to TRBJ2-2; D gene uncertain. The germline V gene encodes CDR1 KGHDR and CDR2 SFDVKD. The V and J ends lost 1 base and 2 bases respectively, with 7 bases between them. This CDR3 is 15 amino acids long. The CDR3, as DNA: TGTGCCACCAGTGATTTTAAAACAAACACCGGGGAGCTGTTTTTT. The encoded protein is CATSDFKTNTGELFF.

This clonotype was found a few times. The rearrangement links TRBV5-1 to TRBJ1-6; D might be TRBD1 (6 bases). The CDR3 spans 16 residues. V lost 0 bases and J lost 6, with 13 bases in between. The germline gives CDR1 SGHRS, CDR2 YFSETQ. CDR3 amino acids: CASSLDPGAGNSPLHF. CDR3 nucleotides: TGCGCCAGCAGCTTGGATCCAGGGGCAGGTAATTCACCCCTCCACTTT.

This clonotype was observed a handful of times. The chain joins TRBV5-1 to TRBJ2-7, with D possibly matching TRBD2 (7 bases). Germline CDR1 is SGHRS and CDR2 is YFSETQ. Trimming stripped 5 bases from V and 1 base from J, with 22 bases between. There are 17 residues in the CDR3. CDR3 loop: CASSLRGGTQRSYEQYF. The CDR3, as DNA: TGCGCCAGCAGTTTGAGGGGGGGAACCCAGCGGTCCTACGAGCAGTACTTC.

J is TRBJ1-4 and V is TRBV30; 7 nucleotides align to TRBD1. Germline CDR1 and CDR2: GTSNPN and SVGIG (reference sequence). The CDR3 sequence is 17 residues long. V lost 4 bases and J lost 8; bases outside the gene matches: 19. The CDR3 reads CAWTLGRKRTGDEKLFF. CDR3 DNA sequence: TGTGCCTGGACTCTTGGGCGGAAAAGGACAGGTGACGAAAAACTGTTTTTT.

CDR3 DNA: TGTGCCAGCAGTCATCGGACTAGCGGTTTCTACGAGCAGTACTTC. Protein sequence: CASSHRTSGFYEQYF. The rearrangement links TRBV28 to TRBJ2-7, with 10 bases matching TRBD2. Germline trimming cut 5 bases from V and 3 bases from J; bases unmatched to any gene: 7. Germline V gives CDR1 MDHEN, CDR2 SYDVKM. The CDR3 is 15 amino acids.

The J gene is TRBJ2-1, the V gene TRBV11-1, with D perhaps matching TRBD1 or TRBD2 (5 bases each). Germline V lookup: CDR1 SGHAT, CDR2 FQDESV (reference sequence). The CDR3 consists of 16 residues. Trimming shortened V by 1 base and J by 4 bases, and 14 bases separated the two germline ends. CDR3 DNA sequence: TGTGCCAGCAGCTTAGGGGCTTGGGGGTTATACAATGAGCAGTTCTTC. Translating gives CASSLGAWGLYNEQFF. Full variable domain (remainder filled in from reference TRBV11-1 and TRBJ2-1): EAEVAQSPRYKITEKSQAVAFWCDPISGHATLYWYRQILGQGPELLVQFQDESVVDDSQLPKDRFSAERLKGVDSTLKIQPAELGDSAMYLCASSLGAWGLYNEQFFGPGTRLTVL.

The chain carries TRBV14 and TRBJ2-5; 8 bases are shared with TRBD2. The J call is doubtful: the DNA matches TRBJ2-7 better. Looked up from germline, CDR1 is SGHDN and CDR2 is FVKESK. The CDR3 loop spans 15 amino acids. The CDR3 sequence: CASSELAAIVREQYF. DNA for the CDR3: TGTGCCAGCAGCGAACTAGCGGCCATTGTACGCGAGCAGTACTTC.

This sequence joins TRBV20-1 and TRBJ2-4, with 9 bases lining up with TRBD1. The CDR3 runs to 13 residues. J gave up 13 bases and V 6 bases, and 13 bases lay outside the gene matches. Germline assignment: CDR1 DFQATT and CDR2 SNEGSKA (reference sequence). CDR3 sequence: CSAPGTGIYGQYF. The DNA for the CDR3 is TGCAGTGCCCCCGGGACAGGGATTTACGGGCAGTACTTC.

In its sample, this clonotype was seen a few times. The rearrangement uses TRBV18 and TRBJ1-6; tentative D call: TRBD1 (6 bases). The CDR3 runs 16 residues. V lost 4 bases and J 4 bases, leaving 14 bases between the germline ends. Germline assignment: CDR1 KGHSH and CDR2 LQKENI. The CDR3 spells CASSHKPGHYNSPLHF. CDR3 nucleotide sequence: TGTGCCAGCTCACATAAACCGGGACATTATAATTCACCCCTCCACTTT.

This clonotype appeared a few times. The CDR3: CASSPLEGGQDTQYF. CDR3 nucleotide sequence: TGTGCCAGCTCACCACTCGAGGGGGGGCAAGATACGCAGTATTTT. V usage is TRBV18 and J usage is TRBJ2-3, with D perhaps TRBD2 (7 bases). The CDR3 is 15 residues long. The V gene lost 1 base and the J gene lost 5 bases, with 13 bases spanning the gap. CDR1 is KGHSH, CDR2 LQKENI, per germline.